This TCR beta chain emerged from a study of blood T cell repertoires in COVID-19. About the study: The analysed material was cDNA or gDNA that came from T cells, B-cell-depleted T cells, or PBMCs.

CDR3 length: 16 residues. V dropped 1 base and J dropped 1 base, with 14 bases sitting between them. Germline loops: CDR1 SGHRS, CDR2 YFSETQ. Here immunoSEQ multiplex PCR was the method, and the copy in TCRdb shows in-frame clones only, minus some. This table holds about 400,000 clones, roughly 89% found once. J is TRBJ1-1 and V is TRBV5-1; D may be TRBD1 (6 bases). Sequencing was done on a sample of peripheral blood. This clonotype originated in a woman between 25 and 40 years old with acute or convalescent COVID-19. Here the CDR3 DNA reads TGCGCCAGCAGCTTGAGTTTGACAGGCCCGAACACTGAAGCTTTCTTT. Its translation is CASSLSLTGPNTEAFF.